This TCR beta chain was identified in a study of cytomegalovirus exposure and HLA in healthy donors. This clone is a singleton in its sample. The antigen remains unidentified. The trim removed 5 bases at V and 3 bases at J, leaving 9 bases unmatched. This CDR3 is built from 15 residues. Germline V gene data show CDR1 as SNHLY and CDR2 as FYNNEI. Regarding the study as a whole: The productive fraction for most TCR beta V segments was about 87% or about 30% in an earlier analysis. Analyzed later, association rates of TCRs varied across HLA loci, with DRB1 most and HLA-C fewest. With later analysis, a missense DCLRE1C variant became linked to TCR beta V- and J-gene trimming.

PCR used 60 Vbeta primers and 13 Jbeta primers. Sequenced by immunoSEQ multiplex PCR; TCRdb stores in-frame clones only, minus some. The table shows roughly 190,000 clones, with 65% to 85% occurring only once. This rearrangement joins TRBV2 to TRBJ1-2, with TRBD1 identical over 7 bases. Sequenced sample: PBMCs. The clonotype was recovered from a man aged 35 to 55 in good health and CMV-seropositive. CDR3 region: CASSFDRAVDYGYTF. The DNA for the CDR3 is TGTGCCAGCAGTTTCGACAGGGCAGTAGACTATGGCTACACCTTC.